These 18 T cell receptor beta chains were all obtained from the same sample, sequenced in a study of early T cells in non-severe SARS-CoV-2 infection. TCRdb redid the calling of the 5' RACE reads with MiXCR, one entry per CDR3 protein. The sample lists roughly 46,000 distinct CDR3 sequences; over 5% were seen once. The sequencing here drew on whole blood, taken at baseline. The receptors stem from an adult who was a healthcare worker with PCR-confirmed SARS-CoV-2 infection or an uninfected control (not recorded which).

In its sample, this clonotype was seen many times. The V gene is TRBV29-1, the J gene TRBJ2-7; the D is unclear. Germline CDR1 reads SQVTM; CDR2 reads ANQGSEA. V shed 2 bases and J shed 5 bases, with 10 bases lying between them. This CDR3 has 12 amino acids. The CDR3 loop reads CSVELIGDEQYF. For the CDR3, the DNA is TGCAGCGTTGAACTTATAGGCGACGAGCAGTACTTC.

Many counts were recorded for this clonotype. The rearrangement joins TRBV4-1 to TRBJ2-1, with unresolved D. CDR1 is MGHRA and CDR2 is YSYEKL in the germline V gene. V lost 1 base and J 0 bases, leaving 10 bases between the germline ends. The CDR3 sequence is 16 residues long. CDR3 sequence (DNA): TGCGCCAGCAGCCAAGGAGTCCAGAGCTCCTACAATGAGCAGTTCTTC. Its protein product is CASSQGVQSSYNEQFF.

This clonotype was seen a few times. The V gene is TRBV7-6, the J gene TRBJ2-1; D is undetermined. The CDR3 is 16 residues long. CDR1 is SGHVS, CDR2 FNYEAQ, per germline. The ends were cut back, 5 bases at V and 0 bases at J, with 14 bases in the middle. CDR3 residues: CASSVHPTSSYNEQFF. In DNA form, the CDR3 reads TGTGCCAGCAGCGTCCATCCCACGAGCTCCTACAATGAGCAGTTCTTC.

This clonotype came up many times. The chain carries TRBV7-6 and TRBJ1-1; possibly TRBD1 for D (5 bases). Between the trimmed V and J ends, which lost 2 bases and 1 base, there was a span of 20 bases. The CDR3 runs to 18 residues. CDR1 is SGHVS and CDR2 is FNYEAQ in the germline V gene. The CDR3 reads CASSLRPRDSKSNTEAFF. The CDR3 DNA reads TGTGCCAGCAGCTTACGGCCTCGGGACTCAAAATCGAACACTGAAGCTTTCTTT. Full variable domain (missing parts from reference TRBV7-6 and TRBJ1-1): GAGVSQSPRYKVTKRGQDVALRCDPISGHVSLYWYRQALGQGPEFLTYFNYEAQQDKSGLPNDRFSAERPEGSISTLTIQRTEQRDSAMYRCASSLRPRDSKSNTEAFFGQGTRLTVV.

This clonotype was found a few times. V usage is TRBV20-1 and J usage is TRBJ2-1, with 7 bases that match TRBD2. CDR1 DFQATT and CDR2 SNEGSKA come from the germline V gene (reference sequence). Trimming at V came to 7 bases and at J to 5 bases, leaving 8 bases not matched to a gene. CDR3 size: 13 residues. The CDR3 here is CSETSDPNNEQFF. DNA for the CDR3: TGCAGTGAAACTAGCGACCCGAACAATGAGCAGTTCTTC.

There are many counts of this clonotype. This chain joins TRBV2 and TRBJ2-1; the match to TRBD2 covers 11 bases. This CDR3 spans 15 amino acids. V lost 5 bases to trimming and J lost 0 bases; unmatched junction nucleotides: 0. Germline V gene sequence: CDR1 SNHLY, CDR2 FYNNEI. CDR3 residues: CASSTSGSSYNEQFF. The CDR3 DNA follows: TGTGCCAGCAGTACTAGCGGGAGCTCCTACAATGAGCAGTTCTTC. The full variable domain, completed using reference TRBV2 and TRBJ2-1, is EPEVTQTPSHQVTQMGQEVILRCVPISNHLYFYWYRQILGQKVEFLVSFYNNEISEKSEIFDDQFSVERPDGSNFTLKIRSTKLEDSAMYFCASSTSGSSYNEQFFGPGTRLTVL.

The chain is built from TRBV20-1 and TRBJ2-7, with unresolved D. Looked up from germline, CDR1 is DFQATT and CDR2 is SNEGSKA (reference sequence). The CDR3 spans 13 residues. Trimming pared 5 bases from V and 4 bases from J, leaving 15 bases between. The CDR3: CSAAGPLGYEQYF. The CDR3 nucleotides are TGCAGTGCTGCCGGGCCCCTTGGTTACGAGCAGTACTTC.

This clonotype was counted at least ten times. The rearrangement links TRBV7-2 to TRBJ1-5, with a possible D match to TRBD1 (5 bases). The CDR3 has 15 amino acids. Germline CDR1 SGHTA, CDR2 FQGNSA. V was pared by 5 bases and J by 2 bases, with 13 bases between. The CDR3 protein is CASSVQGGGNQPQHF. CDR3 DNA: TGTGCCAGCAGCGTCCAGGGTGGCGGCAATCAGCCCCAGCATTTT.

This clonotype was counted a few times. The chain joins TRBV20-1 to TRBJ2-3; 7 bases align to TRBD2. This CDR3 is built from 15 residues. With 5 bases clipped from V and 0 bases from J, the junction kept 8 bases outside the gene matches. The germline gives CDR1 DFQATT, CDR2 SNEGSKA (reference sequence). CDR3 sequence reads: CSAGDYLVSTDTQYF. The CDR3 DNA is TGCAGTGCTGGGGACTATCTAGTCAGCACAGATACGCAGTATTTT.

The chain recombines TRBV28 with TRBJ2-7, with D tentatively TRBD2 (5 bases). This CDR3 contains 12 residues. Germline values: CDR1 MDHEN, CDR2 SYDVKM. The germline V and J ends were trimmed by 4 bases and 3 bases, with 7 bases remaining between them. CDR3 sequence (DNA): TGTGCCAGCAGTTCGGGGAGCTACGAGCAGTACTTC. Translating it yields CASSSGSYEQYF.

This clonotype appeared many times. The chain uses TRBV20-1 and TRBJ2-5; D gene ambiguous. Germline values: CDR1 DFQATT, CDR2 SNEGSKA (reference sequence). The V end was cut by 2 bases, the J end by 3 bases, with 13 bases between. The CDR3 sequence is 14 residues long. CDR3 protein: CSARMVAAKETQYF. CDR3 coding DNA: TGCAGTGCTAGAATGGTGGCTGCTAAAGAGACCCAGTACTTC.

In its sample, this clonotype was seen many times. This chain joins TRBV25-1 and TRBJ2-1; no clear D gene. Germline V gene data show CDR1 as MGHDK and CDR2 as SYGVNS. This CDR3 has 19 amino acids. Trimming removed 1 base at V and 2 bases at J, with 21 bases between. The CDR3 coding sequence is TGTGCCAGCAGTGAATCGGCCCACGGGCATAGGGATCCCTACAATGAGCAGTTCTTC. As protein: CASSESAHGHRDPYNEQFF.

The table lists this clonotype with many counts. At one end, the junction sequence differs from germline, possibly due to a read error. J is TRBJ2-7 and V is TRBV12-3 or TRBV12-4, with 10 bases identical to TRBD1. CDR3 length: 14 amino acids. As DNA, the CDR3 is TGTGCCAGCAGTCCTCCCGGGACAGGGGACGAGCAGCACTTC. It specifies CASSPPGTGDEQHF.

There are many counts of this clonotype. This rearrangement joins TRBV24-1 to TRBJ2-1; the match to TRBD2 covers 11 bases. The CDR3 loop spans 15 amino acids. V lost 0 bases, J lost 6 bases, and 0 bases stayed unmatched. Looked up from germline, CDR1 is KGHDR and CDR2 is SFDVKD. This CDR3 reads CATSDLGTSGNEQFF. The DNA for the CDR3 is TGTGCCACCAGTGATTTGGGGACTAGCGGCAATGAGCAGTTCTTC.

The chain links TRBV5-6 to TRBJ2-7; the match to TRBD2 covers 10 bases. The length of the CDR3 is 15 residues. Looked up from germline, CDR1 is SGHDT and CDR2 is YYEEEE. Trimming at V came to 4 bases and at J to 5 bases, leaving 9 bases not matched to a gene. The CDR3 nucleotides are TGTGCCAGCAGCCCTAGCGGGAGTCCCACCCACGAGCAGTACTTC. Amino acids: CASSPSGSPTHEQYF. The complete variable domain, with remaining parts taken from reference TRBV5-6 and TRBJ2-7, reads DAGVTQSPTHLIKTRGQQVTLRCSPKSGHDTVSWYQQALGQGPQFIFQYYEEEERQRGNFPDRFSGHQFPNYSSELNVNALLLGDSALYLCASSPSGSPTHEQYFGPGTRLTVT.

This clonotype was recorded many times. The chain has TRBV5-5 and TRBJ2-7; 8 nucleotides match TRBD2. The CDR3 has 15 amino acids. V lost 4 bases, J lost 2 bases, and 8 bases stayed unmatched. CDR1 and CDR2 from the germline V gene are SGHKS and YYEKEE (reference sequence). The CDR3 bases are TGTGCCAGCAGCCACTCAACTAGCGGACCCTACGAGCAGTACTTC. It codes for CASSHSTSGPYEQYF. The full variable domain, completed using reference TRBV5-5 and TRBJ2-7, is DAGVTQSPTHLIKTRGQQVTLRCSPISGHKSVSWYQQVLGQGPQFIFQYYEKEERGRGNFPDRFSARQFPNYSSELNVNALLLGDSALYLCASSHSTSGPYEQYFGPGTRLTVT.

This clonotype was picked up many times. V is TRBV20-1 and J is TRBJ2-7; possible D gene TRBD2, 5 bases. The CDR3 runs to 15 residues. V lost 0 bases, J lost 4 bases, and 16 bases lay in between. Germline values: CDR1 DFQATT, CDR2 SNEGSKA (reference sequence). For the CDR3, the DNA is TGCAGTGCTAGAGATTTGAGGACGGGAATTTACGAGCAGTACTTC. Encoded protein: CSARDLRTGIYEQYF.

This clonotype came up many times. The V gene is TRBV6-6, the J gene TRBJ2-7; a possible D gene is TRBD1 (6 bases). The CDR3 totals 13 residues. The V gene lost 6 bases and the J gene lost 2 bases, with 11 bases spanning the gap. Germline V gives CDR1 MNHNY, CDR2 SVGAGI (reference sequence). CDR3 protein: CASSDRTTYEQYF. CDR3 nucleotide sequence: TGTGCCAGCAGCGACAGGACCACCTACGAGCAGTACTTC.